This T cell receptor (beta chain) is from a study of CD8 T cells in Susac syndrome (dated by TCRdb to between 2018 and 2021). As for the study more broadly: Of the Susac syndrome patients who were sequenced, six had clinically active disease and roughly eight were in clinical remission. At the time of blood withdrawal, Susac syndrome patients were either therapy-naive, taking corticosteroids (with some also receiving IVIg), or on IVIg alone. The study used repertoire sequencing to test whether antigen drove CD8+ T cell activation and differentiation in Susac syndrome.

RNA was extracted with the RNeasy kit and about 0.45 to 1 ug was reverse transcribed using random hexamers. The immunoSEQ multiplex PCR assay, covering 54 Vbeta and 13 Jbeta segments, was used to amplify TCR beta CDR3 regions. Bias from PCR amplification was corrected by using a synthetic template baseline for primer optimization and for computational correction. The source study handled its data this way. Reads were assigned to V, D and J genes according to IMGT and analyzed in immunoSEQ Analyzer, with only productive sequences retained. To calculate clonality, Shannon entropy was normalized by log2 of the number of productive unique sequences and then subtracted from one. Public and private clones were assessed among the 100 most prevalent clones of each patient and control. Clones were defined as Susac-specific if absent from the healthy and MS cohorts, from 900 to 1,300 published viral clones and from other ImmuneACCESS disease sequences. TCRdb trimmed the raw reads at Q25, called clones with MiXCR and kept productive beta chains. Each entry merges the rows of one CDR3 protein and shows their most common DNA and genes. TCRdb assigned the V and J calls; the authors' analysis was not used. The table for this sample lists 170,000 or so distinct CDR3 sequences; roughly 95% of them were counted only once. The top ten clonotypes cover approximately 0.12% of the sample.

The CDR3, cysteine through valine, is 15 amino acids long. Left in the record is the CDR3 DNA by itself, 45 bases read in frame from the first base. Looking up the germline V gene yields CDR1 SGHAT and CDR2 FQNNGV. V ends up 5 bases short and J 5 bases short, with an unmatched junction base count of 5. The paper's findings and limits, for the study overall: The number of individuals in the TCR sequencing and HLA analysis was acknowledged as relatively small. The CD4+ T cell repertoire of patients with Susac syndrome showed no detectable clonal expansion.

High-throughput TCR beta sequencing profiled peripheral blood CD8+ and CD4+ T cells from healthy donors, Susac syndrome patients and multiple sclerosis patients. Susac syndrome patients met recently defined diagnostic criteria for definite or probable disease. Bulk CD8+ and CD4+ T cells were purified by magnetic negative isolation, whereas CD8+ TEMRA cells were enriched by FACS. Blood was collected in EDTA tubes and processed within 24 hours, with PBMCs isolated through density gradient centrifugation. PBMCs intended for TCR sequencing were cryopreserved in liquid nitrogen and thawed later in a water bath at 37 degrees C. The sorted or isolated CD4+, CD8+ and CD8+ TEMRA cells had a purity of 90% or higher. Concerning this clonotype itself: Its binding antigen is unknown. Within one base of it there is no much larger clone, and no base qualities were kept.

The sample was CD4+ T cells from PBMCs. The sequence was collected from a human donor with Susac syndrome. The chain employs TRBV11-2 and TRBJ2-7, with 14 junctional bases fitting TRBD2. The nucleotide sequence reads TGTGCCAGCAGCCCTCGACTAGCGGGGGGGAACGAGCAGTACGTC. Its protein is CASSPRLAGGNEQYV.